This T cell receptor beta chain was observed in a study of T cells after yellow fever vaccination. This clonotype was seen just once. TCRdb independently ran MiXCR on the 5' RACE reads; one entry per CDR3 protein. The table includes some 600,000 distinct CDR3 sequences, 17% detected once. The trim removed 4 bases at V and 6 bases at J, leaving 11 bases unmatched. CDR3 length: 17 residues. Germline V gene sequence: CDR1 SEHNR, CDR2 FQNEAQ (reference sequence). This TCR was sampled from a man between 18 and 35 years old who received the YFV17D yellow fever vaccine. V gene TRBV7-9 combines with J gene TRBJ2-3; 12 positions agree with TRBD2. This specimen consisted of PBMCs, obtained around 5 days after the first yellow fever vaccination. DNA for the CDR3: TGTGCCAGCAGCTCCCACCGGACTAGCGGGGTGGGGGATACGCAGTATTTT. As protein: CASSSHRTSGVGDTQYF.